The clone carrying this T cell receptor (beta chain) was counted a single time. Other DNA sequences within the sample encode an identical CDR3. Generated by immunoSEQ multiplex PCR, the TCRdb table keeps only in-frame clones and is missing some. The table shows fewer than 150,000 clones, with around three quarters occurring only once. This sample stems from a study of blood T cell repertoires in COVID-19. The CDR3 spans 15 residues. CDR1 and CDR2 from the germline V gene are LGHDT and YNNKEL (reference sequence). V was clipped by 3 bases and J by 4 bases; unmatched bases: 2. The sequenced material came from peripheral blood. The clonotype comes from a human donor in a cohort sampled during active COVID-19. The chain is built from TRBV3-1 (or the pseudogene TRBV3-2) and TRBJ2-7, with TRBD2 matching 14 bases. The CDR3 loop reads CASSQTSGGGYEQYF. Here the CDR3 DNA reads TGTGCCAGCAGCCAGACTAGCGGGGGGGGTTACGAGCAGTACTTC.